Reported below is one T cell receptor (beta chain). In the authors' methods: Amplification of reference gene primers provided the estimated nucleated cell counts. TCRdb's copy holds only in-frame clones and misses some; the assay was immunoSEQ multiplex PCR. That table supplies the V and J calls and clone size; D and trimming were determined from the DNA. Among approximately 330,000 clones listed, over 85% were seen once. The source of the sample is a study of blood T cell repertoires in COVID-19. Cohort 3 donors counted as recovered after two negative PCRs, clearance, or resolved symptoms. The CDR3 is made up of 17 amino acids. Germline V CDR1 and CDR2: SGHRS, YFSETQ. J was trimmed by 2 bases and V by 1 base; bases with no gene match: 7.

The receptor comes from a woman aged 25 to 39 who had recovered from COVID-19. The chain carries TRBV5-1 and TRBJ2-5, with TRBD2 matching over 11 bases. Sequences were obtained from PBMCs or T cells enriched from blood (not recorded which). CDR3 protein: CASSLTGTSGTQETQYF. CDR3 sequence (DNA): TGCGCCAGCAGCTTGACCGGGACTAGCGGCACACAAGAGACCCAGTACTTC. The full variable domain, completed using reference TRBV5-1 and TRBJ2-5, is KAGVTQTPRYLIKTRGQQVTLSCSPISGHRSVSWYQQTPGQGLQFLFEYFSETQRNKGNFPGRFSGRQFSNSRSEMNVSTLELGDSALYLCASSLTGTSGTQETQYFGPGTRLLVL.